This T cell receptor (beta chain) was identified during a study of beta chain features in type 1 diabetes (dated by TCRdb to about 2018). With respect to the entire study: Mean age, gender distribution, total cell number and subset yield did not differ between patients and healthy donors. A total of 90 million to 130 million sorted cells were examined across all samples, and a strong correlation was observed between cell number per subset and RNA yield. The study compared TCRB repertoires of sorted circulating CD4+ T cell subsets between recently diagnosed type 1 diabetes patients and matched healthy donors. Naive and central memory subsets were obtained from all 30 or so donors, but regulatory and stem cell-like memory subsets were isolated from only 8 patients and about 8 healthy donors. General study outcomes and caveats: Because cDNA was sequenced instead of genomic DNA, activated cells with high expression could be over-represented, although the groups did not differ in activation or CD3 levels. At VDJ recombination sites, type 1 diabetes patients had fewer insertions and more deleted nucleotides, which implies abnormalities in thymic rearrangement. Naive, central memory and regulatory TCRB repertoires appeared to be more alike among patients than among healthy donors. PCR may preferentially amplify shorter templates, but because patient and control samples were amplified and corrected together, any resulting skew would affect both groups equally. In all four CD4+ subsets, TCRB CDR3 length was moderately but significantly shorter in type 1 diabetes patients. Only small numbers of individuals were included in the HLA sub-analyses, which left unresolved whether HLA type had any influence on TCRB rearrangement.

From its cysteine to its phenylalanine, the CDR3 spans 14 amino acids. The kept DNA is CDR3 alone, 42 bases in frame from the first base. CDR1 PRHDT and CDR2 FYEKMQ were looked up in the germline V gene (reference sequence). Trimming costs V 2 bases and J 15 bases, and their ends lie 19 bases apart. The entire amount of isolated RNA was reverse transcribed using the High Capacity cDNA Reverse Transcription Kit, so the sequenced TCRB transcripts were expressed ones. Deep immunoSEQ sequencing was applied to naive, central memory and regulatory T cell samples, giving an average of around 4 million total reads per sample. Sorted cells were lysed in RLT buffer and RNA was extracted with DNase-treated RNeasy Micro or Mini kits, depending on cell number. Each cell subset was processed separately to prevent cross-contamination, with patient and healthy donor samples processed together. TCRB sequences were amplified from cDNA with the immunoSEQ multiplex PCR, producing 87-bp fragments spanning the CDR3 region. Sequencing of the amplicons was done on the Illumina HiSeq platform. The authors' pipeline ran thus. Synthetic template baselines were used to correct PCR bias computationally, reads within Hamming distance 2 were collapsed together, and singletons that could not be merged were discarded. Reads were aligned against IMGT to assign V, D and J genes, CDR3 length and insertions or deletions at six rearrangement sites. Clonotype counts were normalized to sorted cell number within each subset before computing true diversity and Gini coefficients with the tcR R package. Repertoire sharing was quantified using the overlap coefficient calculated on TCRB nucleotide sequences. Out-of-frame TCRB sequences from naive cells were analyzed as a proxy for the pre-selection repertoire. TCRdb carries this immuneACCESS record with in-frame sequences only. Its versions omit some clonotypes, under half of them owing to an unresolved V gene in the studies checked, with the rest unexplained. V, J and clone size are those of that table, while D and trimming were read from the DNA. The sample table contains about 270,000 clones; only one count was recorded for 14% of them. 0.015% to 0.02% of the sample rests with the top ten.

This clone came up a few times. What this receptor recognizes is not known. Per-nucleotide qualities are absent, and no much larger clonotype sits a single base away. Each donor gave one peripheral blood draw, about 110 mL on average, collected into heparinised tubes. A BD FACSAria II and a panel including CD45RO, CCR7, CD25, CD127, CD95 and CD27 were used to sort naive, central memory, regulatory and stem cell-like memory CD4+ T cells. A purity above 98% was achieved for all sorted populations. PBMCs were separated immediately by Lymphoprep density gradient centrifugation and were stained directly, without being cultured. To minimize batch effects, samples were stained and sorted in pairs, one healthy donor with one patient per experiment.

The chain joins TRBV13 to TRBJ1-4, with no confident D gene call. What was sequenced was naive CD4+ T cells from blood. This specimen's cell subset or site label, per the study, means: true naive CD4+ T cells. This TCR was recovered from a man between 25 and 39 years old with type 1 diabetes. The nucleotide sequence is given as TGTGCCAGCAGCTTACGAGACGAGGGAAAAAGGATGTTTTTT. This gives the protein CASSLRDEGKRMFF.